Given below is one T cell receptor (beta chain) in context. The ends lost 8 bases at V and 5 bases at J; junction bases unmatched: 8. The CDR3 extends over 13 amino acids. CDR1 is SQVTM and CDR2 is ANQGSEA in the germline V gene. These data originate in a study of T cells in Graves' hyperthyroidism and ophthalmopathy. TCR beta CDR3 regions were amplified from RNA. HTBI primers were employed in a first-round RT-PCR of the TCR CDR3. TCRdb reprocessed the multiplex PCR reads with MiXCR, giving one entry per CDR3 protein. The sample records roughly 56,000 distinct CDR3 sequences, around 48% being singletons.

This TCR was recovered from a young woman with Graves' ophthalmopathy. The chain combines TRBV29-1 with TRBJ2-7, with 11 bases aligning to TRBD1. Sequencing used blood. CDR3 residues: CSPGTGGRDEQYF. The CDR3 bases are TGCAGCCCCGGGACAGGGGGTCGGGACGAGCAGTACTTC.